This TCR beta chain is drawn from a study of CD8+ T cells in alopecia areata. Study-level results: Numerous expanded lesional clones remained in scalp and blood during tofacitinib.

About this clone itself: Its specificity is unknown.

Treatment reported: oral pan-JAK inhibitor, 5-10 mg twice daily. Lesional scalp tissue (obtained by punch biopsy) and peripheral blood were collected from alopecia areata patients. From PBMCs, CD4+ and CD8+ T cells were sorted. RNA extraction and reverse transcription yielded cDNA as sequencing template. The method was immunoSEQ multiplex PCR; TCRdb's version includes in-frame clones alone and lacks a portion of them. The sample has about 190,000 clones, about 60% seen once. The CDR3 sequence is 15 residues long. V dropped 3 bases and J dropped 10; count of bases not matched to a gene: 12. Germline assignment: CDR1 SGHTA and CDR2 FQGNSA.

The sequence came from a human donor with alopecia areata. The sample in question was CD4+ T cells sorted from blood, obtained at week 4, from a patient treated with tofacitinib. The V call is TRBV7-2, the J call TRBJ2-1; TRBD2 aligns across 7 bases. CDR3 sequence: CASSFPTGGGTEQFF. The DNA of the CDR3 is TGTGCCAGCAGCTTCCCGACTGGGGGGGGTACGGAGCAGTTCTTC.